The 10 T cell receptor beta chains below all came from one sample that was sequenced in a study of T-cell memory formation after mild COVID-19. TCRdb re-called the 5' RACE reads through MiXCR, storing one row per CDR3 protein. The sample carries about 250,000 distinct CDR3 sequences, about a sixth recorded once. Sequencing used PBMCs or a T cell subset sorted from them (not recorded which). These receptors were obtained from a man aged 18 to 30 who had mild COVID-19 (a few samples of this study predate the infection). Cell type and time point are not known.

A few counts support this clonotype. As DNA, the CDR3 is TGTGCCAGCAGCCCGCCTAGGTCAGTCATGAACACTGAAGCTTTCTTT. It specifies CASSPPRSVMNTEAFF. The chain links TRBV7-9 to TRBJ1-1, with D hard to call. V gave up 5 bases and J gave up 0 bases, with 16 bases separating them. The V gene's germline CDR1 is SEHNR and CDR2 FQNEAQ (reference sequence). The CDR3 is made up of 16 amino acids.

The rearrangement links TRBV18 to TRBJ2-7, with TRBD1 as a possible D gene (6 bases). Germline CDR1 and CDR2: KGHSH and LQKENI. V lost 4 bases and J lost 4, with 8 bases in between. The CDR3 totals 12 residues. CDR3 in DNA: TGTGCCAGCTCACGGACAGAGTACGAGCAGTACTTC. This codes for CASSRTEYEQYF.

V gene TRBV4-1 combines with J gene TRBJ2-5, with D unresolved. Trimming left V 3 bases short and J 5 bases short, with 19 bases between. The CDR3 runs 16 residues. Germline CDR1 is MGHRA and CDR2 is YSYEKL. CDR3: CASSHSLRSKRETQYF. Here the CDR3 DNA reads TGCGCCAGCAGCCATTCCCTAAGATCGAAGAGGGAGACCCAGTACTTC.

The V and J genes are TRBV29-1 and TRBJ2-7; D possibly corresponds to TRBD1 (5 bases). CDR1 SQVTM and CDR2 ANQGSEA come from the germline V gene. This CDR3 comprises 11 residues. V shed 7 bases and J shed 3 bases, with 10 bases lying between them. In nucleotides, the CDR3 is TGCAGCGCCGCGGACAACTACGAGCAGTACTTC. Translated: CSAADNYEQYF.

Many counts were recorded for this clonotype. The V gene is TRBV20-1, the J gene TRBJ1-4, with D unclear. The CDR3 is made up of 13 amino acids. The germline V gene has CDR1 DFQATT and CDR2 SNEGSKA (reference sequence). V gave up 0 bases and J gave up 8 bases, with 10 bases separating them. The CDR3 nucleotides read TGCAGTGCTAGAGATTCTGCCGGGGAAAAACTGTTTTTT. This encodes CSARDSAGEKLFF.

This clonotype was counted at least ten times. The chain uses TRBV12-3 or TRBV12-4 and TRBJ2-1, with D perhaps matching TRBD1 (5 bases). The CDR3 sequence is 13 residues long. With 3 bases removed from V and 7 bases from J, the gap between germline ends came to 10 bases. This CDR3 is CASSLGQLNEQFF. CDR3 in DNA: TGTGCCAGCAGTTTGGGGCAGCTGAATGAGCAGTTCTTC.

The chain carries TRBV12-3 or TRBV12-4 and TRBJ2-1; 7 bases align to TRBD2. Trimming at V came to 5 bases and at J to 8 bases, leaving 15 bases not matched to a gene. The CDR3 is 16 residues long. CDR3 nucleotides: TGTGCCAGCAGTCGTCTGAGCGGGGTAGGCGGATATGAGCAGTTCTTC. It yields the protein CASSRLSGVGGYEQFF.

The V gene is TRBV3-1, the J gene TRBJ1-5; weak D call: TRBD1 (5 bases). The germline V gene encodes CDR1 LGHDT and CDR2 YNNKEL (reference sequence). The CDR3 extends over 15 amino acids. The germline V and J ends were trimmed by 4 bases and 6 bases, with 16 bases remaining between them. CDR3 amino acids: CASSPSGRDGQPQHF. Written as DNA, the CDR3 is TGTGCCAGCAGCCCCTCGGGCAGGGATGGTCAGCCCCAGCATTTT.

There are a few counts of this clonotype. The chain carries TRBV2 and TRBJ1-1; D unresolved. CDR1 and CDR2 from the germline V gene are SNHLY and FYNNEI. This CDR3 has 12 residues. V lost 9 bases and J 8 bases, leaving 16 bases between the germline ends. The CDR3 sequence is CARSTAKTEAFF. The DNA for the CDR3 is TGTGCCAGAAGTACAGCTAAGACAGAAGCTTTCTTT. Supplemented by reference TRBV2 and TRBJ1-1, the full variable domain reads EPEVTQTPSHQVTQMGQEVILRCVPISNHLYFYWYRQILGQKVEFLVSFYNNEISEKSEIFDDQFSVERPDGSNFTLKIRSTKLEDSAMYFCARSTAKTEAFFGQGTRLTVV.

The table lists this clonotype with a few counts. The rearrangement joins TRBV29-1 to TRBJ2-1; the D gene is possibly TRBD2 (6 bases). The ends were cut back, 0 bases at V and 6 bases at J, with 15 bases in the middle. The V gene's germline CDR1 is SQVTM and CDR2 ANQGSEA. This CDR3 region has 15 residues. The CDR3: CSVEDEEGVFNEQFF. CDR3 DNA: TGCAGCGTTGAAGATGAGGAGGGAGTATTCAATGAGCAGTTCTTC.